This T cell receptor beta chain was recorded in a study of glioma-infiltrating T cells. Study results and caveats: Tissue and blood shared very few CDR3 sequences. Tissue-blood divergence was below expectation in non-neoplastic patients, above in gliomas.

The V gene's germline CDR1 is DFQATT and CDR2 SNEGSKA (reference sequence). V was clipped by 8 bases and J by 5 bases; unmatched bases: 4. This CDR3 has 13 amino acids. The iRepertoire nested amplicon-rescue multiplex PCR amplified TCR alpha and beta CDR3s from RNA. Tissue mRNA or PBMC total RNA, 100-400 ng, went into one-step reverse transcription and amplification. TCRdb used MiXCR to reprocess the multiplex PCR reads, holding one entry per CDR3 protein. The table includes some 130,000 distinct CDR3 sequences, under 25% detected once. This clonotype was seen only a few times. What it recognizes is unknown.

Sequenced material: glioma tissue, nonneoplastic brain tissue, or PBMCs (not recorded which). This TCR was sampled from a human donor with low-grade glioma or glioblastoma, undergoing nonglioma brain surgery, or in good health (not recorded which). This chain uses TRBV20-1 with TRBJ2-5, with 14 bases fitting TRBD2. CDR3 in DNA: TGCAGTCAGGGACTAGCGGGGGTGGAGACCCAGTACTTC. This encodes CSQGLAGVETQYF.